The rows below give T cell receptor beta chains drawn from one sample of a study of blood T cell repertoires in COVID-19. Using immunoSEQ multiplex PCR, the repertoire was profiled, and TCRdb retains in-frame clones only, with some absent. Of approximately 240,000 clones listed, approximately 83% are singletons. Sequencing input: peripheral blood. Receptor source: a woman aged 25 to 39 who had recovered from COVID-19. CDR3s include the opening cysteine and the closing phenylalanine or tryptophan.

cdr3_aa: CASSPSIDNTEAFF
v_call: TRBV3-1/TRBV3-2
j_call: TRBJ1-1

cdr3_aa: CASSVEGTSGLEQYF
v_call: TRBV9
j_call: TRBJ2-7

cdr3_aa: CASSVAGTGLQETQYF
v_call: TRBV9
j_call: TRBJ2-5

cdr3_aa: CASAGTGSGYNPSGYTF
v_call: TRBV5-1
j_call: TRBJ1-2

cdr3_aa: CASSFDWQETQYF
v_call: TRBV5-4
j_call: TRBJ2-5

cdr3_aa: CASSYMTNGELFF
v_call: TRBV27
j_call: TRBJ2-2

cdr3_aa: CASSLSGPNEKLFF
v_call: TRBV5-1
j_call: TRBJ1-4

cdr3_aa: CATSRGWTGDGYTF
v_call: TRBV15
j_call: TRBJ1-2

cdr3_aa: CASSQVTGVPGTEAFF
v_call: TRBV3-1/TRBV3-2
j_call: TRBJ1-1

cdr3_aa: CASSYGTSGDTDTQYF
v_call: TRBV5-5
j_call: TRBJ2-3

cdr3_aa: CSAKPGKDGYTF
v_call: TRBV29-1
j_call: TRBJ1-2

cdr3_aa: CASSWGQYNSPLHF
v_call: TRBV27
j_call: TRBJ1-6

cdr3_aa: CASSLITSEETQYF
v_call: TRBV28
j_call: TRBJ2-5

cdr3_aa: CASSVPRLAGVIHLAKNIQYF
v_call: TRBV10-2
j_call: TRBJ2-4

cdr3_aa: CASSQTGGSTEAFF
v_call: TRBV6-5
j_call: TRBJ1-1

cdr3_aa: CASSKTLAFQETQYF
v_call: TRBV5-5
j_call: TRBJ2-5

cdr3_aa: CASSTDRQETQYF
v_call: TRBV19
j_call: TRBJ2-5